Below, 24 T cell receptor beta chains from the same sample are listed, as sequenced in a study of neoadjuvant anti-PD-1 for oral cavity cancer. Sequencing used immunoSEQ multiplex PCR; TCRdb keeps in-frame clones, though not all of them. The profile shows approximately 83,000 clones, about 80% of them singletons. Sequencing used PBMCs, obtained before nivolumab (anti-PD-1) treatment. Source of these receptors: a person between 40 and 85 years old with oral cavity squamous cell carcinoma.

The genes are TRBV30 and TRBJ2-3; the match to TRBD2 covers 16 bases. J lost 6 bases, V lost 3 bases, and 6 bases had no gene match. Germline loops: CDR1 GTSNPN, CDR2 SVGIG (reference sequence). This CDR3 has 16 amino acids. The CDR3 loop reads CAWRRRGLAGGDTQYF. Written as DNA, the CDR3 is TGTGCCTGGAGGAGGCGGGGACTAGCGGGAGGGGATACGCAGTATTTT.

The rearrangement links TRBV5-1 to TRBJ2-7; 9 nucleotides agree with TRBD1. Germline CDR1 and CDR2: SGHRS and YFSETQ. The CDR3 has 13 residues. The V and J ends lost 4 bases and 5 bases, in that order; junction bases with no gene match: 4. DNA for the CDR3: TGCGCCAGCAGCAAGGGACAGGGCGACGAGCAGTACTTC. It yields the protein CASSKGQGDEQYF.

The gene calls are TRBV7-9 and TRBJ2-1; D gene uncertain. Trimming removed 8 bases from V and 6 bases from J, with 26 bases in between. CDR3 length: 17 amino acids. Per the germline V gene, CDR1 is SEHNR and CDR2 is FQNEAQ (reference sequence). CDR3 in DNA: TGTGCCAGCTCCCGGTGGCTAGTTAGACCCACCCGCAATGAGCAGTTCTTC. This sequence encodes CASSRWLVRPTRNEQFF.

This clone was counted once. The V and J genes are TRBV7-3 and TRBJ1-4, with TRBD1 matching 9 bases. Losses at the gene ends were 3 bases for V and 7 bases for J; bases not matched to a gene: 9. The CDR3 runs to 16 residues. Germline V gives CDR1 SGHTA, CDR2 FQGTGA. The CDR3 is CASSLLGTGFGEKLFF. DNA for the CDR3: TGTGCCAGCAGCTTGTTAGGGACAGGGTTCGGTGAAAAACTGTTTTTT.

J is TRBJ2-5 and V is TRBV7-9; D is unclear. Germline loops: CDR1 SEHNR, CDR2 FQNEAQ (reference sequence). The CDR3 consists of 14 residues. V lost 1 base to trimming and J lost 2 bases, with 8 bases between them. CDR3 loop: CASSLGAAQETQYF. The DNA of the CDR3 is TGTGCCAGCAGCTTAGGCGCAGCACAAGAGACCCAGTACTTC. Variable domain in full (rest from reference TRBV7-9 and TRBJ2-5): DTGVSQNPRHKITKRGQNVTFRCDPISEHNRLYWYRQTLGQGPEFLTYFQNEAQLEKSRLLSDRFSAERPKGSFSTLEIQRTEQGDSAMYLCASSLGAAQETQYFGPGTRLLVL.

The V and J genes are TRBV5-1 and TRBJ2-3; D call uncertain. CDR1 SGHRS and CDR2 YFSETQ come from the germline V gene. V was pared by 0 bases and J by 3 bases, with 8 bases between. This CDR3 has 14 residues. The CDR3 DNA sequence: TGCGCCAGCAGCTTGGAATGGCCTACAGATACGCAGTATTTT. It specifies CASSLEWPTDTQYF.

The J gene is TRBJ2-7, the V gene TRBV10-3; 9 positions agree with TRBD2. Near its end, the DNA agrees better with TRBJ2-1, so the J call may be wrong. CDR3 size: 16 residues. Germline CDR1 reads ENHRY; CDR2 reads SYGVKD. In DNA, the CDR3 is TGTGCCATCAGTGATTTTGCGGGAGGGGTTAACAATGAGCAGTTCTTC. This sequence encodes CAISDFAGGVNNEQFF.

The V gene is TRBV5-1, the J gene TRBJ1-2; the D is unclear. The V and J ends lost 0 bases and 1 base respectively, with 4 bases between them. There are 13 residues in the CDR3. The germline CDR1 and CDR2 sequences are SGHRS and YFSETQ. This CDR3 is CASSLERNYGYTF. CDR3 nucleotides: TGCGCCAGCAGCTTGGAGCGTAACTATGGCTACACCTTC.

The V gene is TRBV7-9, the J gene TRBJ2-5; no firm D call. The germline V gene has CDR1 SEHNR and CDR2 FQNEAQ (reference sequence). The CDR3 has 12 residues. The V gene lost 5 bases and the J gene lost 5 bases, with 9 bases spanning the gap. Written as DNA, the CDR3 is TGTGCCAGCAGCGCATTGGAGGAGACCCAGTACTTC. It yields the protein CASSALEETQYF.

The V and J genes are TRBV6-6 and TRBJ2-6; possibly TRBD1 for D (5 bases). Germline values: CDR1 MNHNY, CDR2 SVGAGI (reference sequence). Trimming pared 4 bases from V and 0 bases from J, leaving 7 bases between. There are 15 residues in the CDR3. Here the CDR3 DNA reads TGTGCCAGCAGTTTGGACAACTCTGGGGCCAACGTCCTGACTTTC. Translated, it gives CASSLDNSGANVLTF.

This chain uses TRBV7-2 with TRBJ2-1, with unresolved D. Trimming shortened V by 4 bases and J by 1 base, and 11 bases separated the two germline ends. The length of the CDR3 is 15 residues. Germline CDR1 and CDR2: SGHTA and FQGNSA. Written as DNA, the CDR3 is TGTGCCAGCAGCTACCGCGGCCTATCCTACAATGAGCAGTTCTTC. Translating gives CASSYRGLSYNEQFF.

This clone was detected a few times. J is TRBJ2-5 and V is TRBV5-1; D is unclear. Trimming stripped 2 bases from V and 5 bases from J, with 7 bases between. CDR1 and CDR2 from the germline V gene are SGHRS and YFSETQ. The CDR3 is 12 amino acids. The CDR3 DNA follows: TGCGCCAGCAGCTTAGACGCGGAGACCCAGTACTTC. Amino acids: CASSLDAETQYF.

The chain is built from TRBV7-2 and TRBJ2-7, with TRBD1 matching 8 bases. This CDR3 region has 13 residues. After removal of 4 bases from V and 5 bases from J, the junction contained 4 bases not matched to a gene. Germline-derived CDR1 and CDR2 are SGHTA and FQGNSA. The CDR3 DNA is TGTGCCAGCAGCTCCAGGGGGCGGCACGAGCAGTACTTC. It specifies CASSSRGRHEQYF. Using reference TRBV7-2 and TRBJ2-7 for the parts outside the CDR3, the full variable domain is GAGVSQSPSNKVTEKGKDVELRCDPISGHTALYWYRQSLGQGLEFLIYFQGNSAPDKSGLPSDRFSAERTGGSVSTLTIQRTQQEDSAVYLCASSSRGRHEQYFGPGTRLTVT.

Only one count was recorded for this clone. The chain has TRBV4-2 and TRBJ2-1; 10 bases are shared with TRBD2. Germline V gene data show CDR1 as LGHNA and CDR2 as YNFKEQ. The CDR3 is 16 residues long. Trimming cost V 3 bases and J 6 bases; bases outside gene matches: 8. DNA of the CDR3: TGTGCCAGCAGCCAGCTAGCGGGAGAAGGGGGCAATGAGCAGTTCTTC. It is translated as CASSQLAGEGGNEQFF.

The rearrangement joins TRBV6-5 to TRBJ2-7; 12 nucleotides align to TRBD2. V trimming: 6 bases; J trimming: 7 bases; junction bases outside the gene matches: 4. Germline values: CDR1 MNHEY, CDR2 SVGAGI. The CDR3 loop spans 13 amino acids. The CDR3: CASRTSGRGEQYF. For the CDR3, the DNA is TGTGCCAGCAGGACTAGCGGGAGAGGTGAGCAGTACTTC.

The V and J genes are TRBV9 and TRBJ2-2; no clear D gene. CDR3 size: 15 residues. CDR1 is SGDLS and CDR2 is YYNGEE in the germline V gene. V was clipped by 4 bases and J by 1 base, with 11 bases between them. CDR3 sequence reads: CASSSQALNTGELFF. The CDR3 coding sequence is TGTGCCAGCAGCTCTCAAGCGCTGAACACCGGGGAGCTGTTTTTT.

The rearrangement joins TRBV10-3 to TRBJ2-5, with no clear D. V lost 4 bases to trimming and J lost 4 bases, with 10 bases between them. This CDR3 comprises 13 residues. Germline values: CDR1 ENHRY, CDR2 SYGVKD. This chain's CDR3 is CAISASEVETQYF. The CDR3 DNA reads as TGTGCCATCAGTGCCTCGGAAGTAGAGACCCAGTACTTC.

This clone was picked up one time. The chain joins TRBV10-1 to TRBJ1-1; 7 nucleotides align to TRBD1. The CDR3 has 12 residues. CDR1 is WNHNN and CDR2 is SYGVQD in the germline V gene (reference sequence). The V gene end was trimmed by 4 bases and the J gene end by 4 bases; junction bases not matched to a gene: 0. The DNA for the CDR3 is TGCGCCAGCAGTGCAGGGGGCACTGAAGCTTTCTTT. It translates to CASSAGGTEAFF.

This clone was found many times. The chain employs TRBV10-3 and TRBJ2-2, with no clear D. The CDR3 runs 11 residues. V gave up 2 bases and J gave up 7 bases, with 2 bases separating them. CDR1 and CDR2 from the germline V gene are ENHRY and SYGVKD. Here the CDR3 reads CAISEGGELFF. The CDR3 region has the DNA TGTGCCATCAGTGAGGGCGGGGAGCTGTTTTTT.

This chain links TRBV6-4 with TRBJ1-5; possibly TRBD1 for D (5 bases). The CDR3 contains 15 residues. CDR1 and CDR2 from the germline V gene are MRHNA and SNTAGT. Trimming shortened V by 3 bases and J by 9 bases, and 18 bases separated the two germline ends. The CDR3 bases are TGTGCCAGCAGTGAGGGGGTCTTGTCGGTCGTGCCCCAGCATTTT. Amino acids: CASSEGVLSVVPQHF.

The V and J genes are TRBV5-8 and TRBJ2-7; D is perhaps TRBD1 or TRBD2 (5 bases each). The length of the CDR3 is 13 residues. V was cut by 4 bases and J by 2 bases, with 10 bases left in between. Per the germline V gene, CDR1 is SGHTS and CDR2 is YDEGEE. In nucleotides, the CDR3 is TGTGCCAGCAGCAAGGGGACGGCCTACGAGCAGTACTTC. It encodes CASSKGTAYEQYF.

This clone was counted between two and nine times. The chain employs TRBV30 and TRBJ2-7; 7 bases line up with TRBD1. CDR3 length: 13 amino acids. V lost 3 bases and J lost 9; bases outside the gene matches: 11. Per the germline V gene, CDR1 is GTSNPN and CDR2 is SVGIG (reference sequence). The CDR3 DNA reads TGTGCCTGGAGCGGACAGGCCGTGGACACGCAGTACTTC. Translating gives CAWSGQAVDTQYF.

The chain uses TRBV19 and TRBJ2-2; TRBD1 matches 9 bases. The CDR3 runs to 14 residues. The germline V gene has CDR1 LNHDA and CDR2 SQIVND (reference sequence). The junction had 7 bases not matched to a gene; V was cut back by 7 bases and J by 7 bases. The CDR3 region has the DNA TGTGCCAGTATAGACAGGGGGGACGGCGGGGAGCTGTTTTTT. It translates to CASIDRGDGGELFF.

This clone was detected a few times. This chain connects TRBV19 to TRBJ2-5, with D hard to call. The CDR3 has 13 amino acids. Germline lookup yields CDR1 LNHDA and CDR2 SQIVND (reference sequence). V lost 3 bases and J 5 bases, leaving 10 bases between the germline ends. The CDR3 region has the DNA TGTGCCAGTAGTATGGGTCTAGACGAGACCCAGTACTTC. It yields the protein CASSMGLDETQYF. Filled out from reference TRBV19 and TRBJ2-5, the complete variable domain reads DGGITQSPKYLFRKEGQNVTLSCEQNLNHDAMYWYRQDPGQGLRLIYYSQIVNDFQKGDIAEGYSVSREKKESFPLTVTSAQKNPTAFYLCASSMGLDETQYFGPGTRLLVL.